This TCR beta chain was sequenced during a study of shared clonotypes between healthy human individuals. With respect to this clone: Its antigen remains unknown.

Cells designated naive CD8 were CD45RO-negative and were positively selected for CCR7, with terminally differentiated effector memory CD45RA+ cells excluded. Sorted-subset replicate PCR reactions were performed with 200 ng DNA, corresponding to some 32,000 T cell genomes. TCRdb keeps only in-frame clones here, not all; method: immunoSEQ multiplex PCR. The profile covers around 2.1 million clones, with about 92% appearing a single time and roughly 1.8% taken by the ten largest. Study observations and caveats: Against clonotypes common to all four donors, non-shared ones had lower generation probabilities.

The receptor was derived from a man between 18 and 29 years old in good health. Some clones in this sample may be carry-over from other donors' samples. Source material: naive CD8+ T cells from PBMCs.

CDR3 residues: CATTTDTGFEKLFF. The CDR3 DNA reads as TGTGCCACCACCACGGACACAGGGTTTGAAAAACTGTTTTTT. The chain couples TRBV15 to TRBJ1-4, with D tentatively TRBD1 (6 bases). The germline V and J ends were trimmed by 7 bases and 7 bases, with 16 bases remaining between them. This CDR3 contains 14 residues. CDR1 is LNHNV and CDR2 is YYDKDF in the germline V gene (reference sequence).